The sequence of this TCR beta chain was determined in a study of blood T cell repertoires in COVID-19 (dated by TCRdb to between 2020 and 2021). Study-level background: Samples from collaborators originated in the United States, Italy and Spain and spanned both the acute and convalescent phases of COVID-19. Deeply sampled blood TCRbeta repertoires from subjects exposed to, actively infected with, or recovered from COVID-19 were included in the dataset. The repertoires were released in a freely available public database intended as a resource for research on the immune response to SARS-CoV-2. Sample metadata almost always included a de-identified subject ID, COVID-19 status, age in years and sex. The prospective study material was composed of cDNA or gDNA derived from T cells, B-cell-depleted T cells, or PBMCs. Samples were obtained from the ongoing ImmuneRACE study (first 160 participants) and from over 1,000 subjects provided by 6 global collaborators. Where available, HLA class I and class II types were obtained from metadata supplied by the sample provider rather than from assay-based typing.

From its cysteine to its phenylalanine, the CDR3 spans 15 amino acids. CDR3 DNA only is kept here, 45 bases in frame from base 1. In the germline V gene, CDR1 corresponds to SGHTA and CDR2 to FQGTGA. Trimming leaves V shorter by 4 bases and J shorter by 9 bases, with the junction holding 9 bases beyond the gene matches. General conclusions and limits of the study: Clinical and demographic metadata were provided uncurated, with the amount varying by source and participant.

This clone was seen just once. Its antigen has not been determined. One base away there is no much larger clone; base qualities are not given. TCRbeta CDR3 regions were amplified from genomic DNA by means of the immunoSEQ Assay, a bias-controlled multiplex PCR. In the authors' own workflow: The number of nucleated cells in each sample was estimated by amplification of reference gene primers within the assay. To quantify the absolute abundance of each unique TCRbeta CDR3 rearrangement, sequence reads were collapsed and filtered. Productive Simpson clonality was computed per sample as the square root of Simpson's diversity index over productive rearrangements. TCRdb mirrors the immuneACCESS table, restricted to in-frame sequences. Some clones are absent from its copies; in checked studies, under half trace to an unresolved V gene, and the reason for the others is unknown. The V and J calls and the clone size are those of that table, but D and trimming were determined from the DNA. The sample includes around 260,000 clones, with approximately 90% observed a single time. 3.6% of the sample goes to the ten largest clones.

Collaborating institutions collected whole blood in K2EDTA tubes following their own protocols. For TCRbeta analysis, collaborators shipped samples in one of three forms: frozen whole blood, isolated PBMCs, or DNA extracted from either of those sample types. This clonotype originated in a man between 18 and 29 years old with active or convalescent COVID-19. The chain is assembled from TRBV7-3 and TRBJ2-1, and 10 junction bases match TRBD1. Sequencing input: peripheral blood. The DNA sequence reads TGTGCCAGCAGCTCCGGACAGGGGGGTCCGGGTGAGCAGTTCTTC. Translated, it gives CASSSGQGGPGEQFF.